This T cell receptor beta chain appears in the sequencing data of a study of T cell changes during pregnancy in multiple sclerosis. TCRdb's table, derived via immunoSEQ multiplex PCR, lists solely in-frame clones and lacks some. The table shows some 97,000 clones, with 90% to 95% occurring only once. Germline lookup yields CDR1 GTSNPN and CDR2 SVGIG (reference sequence). Losses at the gene ends were 5 bases for V and 3 bases for J; bases not matched to a gene: 4. The CDR3 sequence is 14 residues long. The source is a female donor with multiple sclerosis, enrolled in a pregnancy study. The V and J genes are TRBV30 and TRBJ2-3; TRBD2 matches at 11 bases. The sample was peripheral blood, taken before pregnancy. The CDR3 region has the DNA TGTGCCTGGTCCACTAGCGGGAGAACAGATACGCAGTATTTT. Its protein product is CAWSTSGRTDTQYF.